Listed here are 15 T cell receptor beta chains from one sample, sequenced in a study of blood T cell repertoires in COVID-19. Profiling relied on immunoSEQ multiplex PCR, and the TCRdb table lists in-frame clones only, not all of them. This table holds under 150,000 clones, roughly 90% found once. The sample consisted of PBMCs or T cells enriched from blood (not recorded which). These receptors were obtained from a woman in her twenties or thirties with acute COVID-19.

In DNA form, the CDR3 reads TGTGCCAGCAGCTTGGATCCAGGGAGGTACGAGCAGTACTTC. This translates into CASSLDPGRYEQYF. V usage is TRBV5-6 and J usage is TRBJ2-7; weak D call: TRBD2 (6 bases). This CDR3 comprises 14 residues. Trimming took 0 bases from V and 4 from J, leaving 11 bases between them. Germline-derived CDR1 and CDR2 are SGHDT and YYEEEE.

V usage is TRBV7-3 and J usage is TRBJ2-7, with D possibly being TRBD1 (6 bases). The V and J ends lost 2 bases and 4 bases respectively, with 15 bases between them. CDR3 length equals 15 residues. CDR1 and CDR2 (germline): SGHTA, FQGTGA. The CDR3 DNA is TGTGCCAGCAGCTTAGAACGGGACAAGGGTTACGAGCAGTACTTC. Encoded protein: CASSLERDKGYEQYF. Variable domain in full (rest from reference TRBV7-3 and TRBJ2-7): GAGVSQTPSNKVTEKGKYVELRCDPISGHTALYWYRQSLGQGPEFLIYFQGTGAADDSGLPNDRFFAVRPEGSVSTLKIQRTERGDSAVYLCASSLERDKGYEQYFGPGTRLTVT.

The rearrangement links TRBV7-6 to TRBJ2-1; D may be TRBD2 (6 bases). Trimming pared 1 base from V and 5 bases from J, leaving 12 bases between. The germline V gene has CDR1 SGHVS and CDR2 FNYEAQ. The CDR3 totals 15 residues. CDR3: CASSLEASVNNEQFF. CDR3 sequence (DNA): TGTGCCAGCAGCTTAGAGGCTAGCGTCAACAATGAGCAGTTCTTC.

This clone was seen only a few times. The chain is built from TRBV15 and TRBJ2-7, with TRBD1 matching over 8 bases. Germline CDR1 LNHNV, CDR2 YYDKDF (reference sequence). Unmatched junction bases numbered 7, after V lost 3 bases and J lost 6 bases. There are 14 residues in the CDR3. CDR3 loop: CATSRGQGAREQYF. The CDR3 DNA follows: TGTGCCACCAGCAGGGGGCAGGGGGCACGCGAGCAGTACTTC. Full variable domain (remainder filled in from reference TRBV15 and TRBJ2-7): DAMVIQNPRYQVTQFGKPVTLSCSQTLNHNVMYWYQQKSSQAPKLLFHYYDKDFNNEADTPDNFQSRRPNTSFCFLDIRSPGLGDTAMYLCATSRGQGAREQYFGPGTRLTVT.

The V call is TRBV6-5, the J call TRBJ1-2, with D perhaps TRBD1 (5 bases). Germline V gene data show CDR1 as MNHEY and CDR2 as SVGAGI. V lost 6 bases to trimming and J lost 4 bases, with 18 bases between them. The CDR3 totals 15 residues. The CDR3 DNA sequence: TGTGCCAGCAGGGACCATACAGGAGGGAGCTATGGCTACACCTTC. Translating gives CASRDHTGGSYGYTF.

The chain links TRBV5-5 to TRBJ2-5; perhaps TRBD1 as D (6 bases). The germline gives CDR1 SGHKS, CDR2 YYEKEE (reference sequence). The CDR3 sequence is 16 residues long. Trimming cost V 0 bases and J 1 base, with 13 bases left between them. CDR3 sequence reads: CASSLDPGTIQETQYF. The DNA for the CDR3 is TGTGCCAGCAGCTTGGACCCCGGGACAATCCAAGAGACCCAGTACTTC. Drawing the rest from reference TRBV5-5 and TRBJ2-5, the complete variable domain is DAGVTQSPTHLIKTRGQQVTLRCSPISGHKSVSWYQQVLGQGPQFIFQYYEKEERGRGNFPDRFSARQFPNYSSELNVNALLLGDSALYLCASSLDPGTIQETQYFGPGTRLLVL.

This clone was detected a few times. This rearrangement joins TRBV2 to TRBJ1-5, with 9 bases matching TRBD1. Germline V CDR1 and CDR2: SNHLY, FYNNEI. This CDR3 comprises 15 residues. The junction had 7 bases not matched to a gene; V was cut back by 2 bases and J by 8 bases. CDR3 loop: CASSELDRGLKPQHF. CDR3 nucleotides: TGTGCCAGCAGTGAATTGGACAGGGGTCTAAAGCCCCAGCATTTT.

This clone was recorded only once. The chain carries TRBV11-2 and TRBJ1-2, with D perhaps TRBD1 (5 bases). V gave up 5 bases and J gave up 8 bases, with 15 bases separating them. Germline V gene data show CDR1 as SGHAT and CDR2 as FQNNGV. There are 13 residues in the CDR3. CDR3 coding DNA: TGTGCCAGCAGCCCCCTTCGGGGGGAGGGCTACACCTTC. This gives the protein CASSPLRGEGYTF.

V and J are TRBV4-1 and TRBJ2-6, with 10 positions matching TRBD1. This CDR3 spans 19 amino acids. CDR1 MGHRA and CDR2 YSYEKL come from the germline V gene. After removal of 4 bases from V and 0 bases from J, the junction contained 9 bases not matched to a gene. Here the CDR3 DNA reads TGCGCCAGCAGCCGCCAAACCGGGACAGGGGACTCTGGGGCCAACGTCCTGACTTTC. Translated: CASSRQTGTGDSGANVLTF.

As for this clone: At the DNA level, this CDR3 is encoded by other sequences in the same sample as well. This chain joins TRBV19 and TRBJ2-3; tentative D call: TRBD2 (6 bases). Trimming stripped 6 bases from V and 3 bases from J, with 10 bases between. The CDR3 covers 13 residues. CDR1 is LNHDA and CDR2 is SQIVND in the germline V gene (reference sequence). CDR3 region: CASRLAATDTQYF. CDR3 sequence (DNA): TGTGCCAGTAGATTAGCGGCTACAGATACGCAGTATTTT.

The chain has TRBV6-6 and TRBJ2-7; no firm D call. Deletions cut 7 bases from V and 3 bases from J, with 16 bases between. This CDR3 comprises 14 residues. The germline V gene has CDR1 MNHNY and CDR2 SVGAGI (reference sequence). CDR3 protein: CASTSVVKHYEQYF. In nucleotides, the CDR3 is TGTGCCAGCACCTCGGTAGTTAAGCACTACGAGCAGTACTTC.

V usage is TRBV29-1 and J usage is TRBJ2-7, with 10 bases identical to TRBD2. This CDR3 region has 13 residues. Trimming at V came to 7 bases and at J to 5 bases, leaving 8 bases not matched to a gene. CDR1 and CDR2 (germline): SQVTM, ANQGSEA. The CDR3 DNA sequence: TGCAGCGCCGAGTCCGGGACTAGCGACGAGCAGTACTTC. It is translated as CSAESGTSDEQYF.

The chain joins TRBV4-3 to TRBJ2-5, with TRBD2 matching 9 bases. The junction had 20 bases not matched to a gene; V was cut back by 1 base and J by 5 bases. This CDR3 region has 20 residues. Looked up from germline, CDR1 is LGHNA and CDR2 is YSLEER. CDR3 sequence reads: CASSQGLSGISGSGLETQYF. The CDR3 DNA reads as TGCGCCAGCAGCCAAGGTCTCAGCGGTATTAGCGGGAGTGGGTTGGAGACCCAGTACTTC.

The rearrangement uses TRBV9 and TRBJ2-3; 9 bases fit TRBD2. J gave up 4 bases and V 3 bases, and 15 bases lay outside the gene matches. The CDR3 totals 18 residues. Germline V gives CDR1 SGDLS, CDR2 YYNGEE. CDR3 sequence: CASSGRSGSGASADTQYF. The CDR3 bases are TGTGCCAGCAGCGGCCGTAGCGGGAGCGGGGCCAGCGCAGATACGCAGTATTTT. Drawing the rest from reference TRBV9 and TRBJ2-3, the complete variable domain is DSGVTQTPKHLITATGQRVTLRCSPRSGDLSVYWYQQSLDQGLQFLIQYYNGEERAKGNILERFSAQQFPDLHSELNLSSLELGDSALYFCASSGRSGSGASADTQYFGPGTRLTVL.

The table lists this clone with a count of one. DNA for the CDR3: TGTGCCAGCAGCAAGCGGGGTACCGGGGAGCTGTTTTTT. Protein product: CASSKRGTGELFF. The J gene is TRBJ2-2, the V gene TRBV6-5, with 7 bases lining up with TRBD2. The germline CDR1 and CDR2 sequences are MNHEY and SVGAGI. The CDR3 extends over 13 amino acids. Trimming at V came to 6 bases and at J to 5 bases, leaving 3 bases not matched to a gene.